This T cell receptor (beta chain) was retrieved from a study of blood T cell repertoires in COVID-19 (dated by TCRdb to 2020 to 2021). Background for the entire study: The collaborator samples originated in the United States, Italy and Spain and spanned the acute and convalescent phases of COVID-19. The prospective study material was composed of cDNA or gDNA derived from T cells, B-cell-depleted T cells, or PBMCs. The dataset comprised deeply sampled blood TCRbeta repertoires from subjects exposed to, actively infected with, or recovered from COVID-19. The repertoires were released in a freely available public database meant as a resource for research on the immune response to SARS-CoV-2. The samples were drawn from the first 160 participants of the ongoing ImmuneRACE study and from roughly 1,300 subjects provided by 6 global collaborators. The sample metadata nearly always contained a de-identified subject ID, COVID-19 status, age in years and sex. Where available, HLA class I and class II types were taken from metadata supplied by the sample provider and were not determined by assay-based typing. Summary of the overall study and its limitations: The amount of clinical and demographic metadata varied by source and participant and was provided uncurated.

CDR1 and CDR2 are drawn from the germline V gene: MGHDK, SYGVNS. Reading from cysteine to phenylalanine, the CDR3 counts 16 amino acids. Just the 48-base CDR3 DNA is kept, in frame starting at base 1. The junction shows trimming of 5 bases on V and 3 bases on J, and the gene matches do not reach 8 bases of it. Note on this clone: Its antigen remains undetermined. There are no base qualities to consult, and no much larger clone falls within one base.

Participants in the prospective study were aged 18 to 89 years, lived in 20 to 30 United States geographic areas, and enrolled through a virtual design. Cohort assignment in the prospective study relied on participant-reported clinical history from a screening survey and a study questionnaire. Recovered participants in ImmuneRACE Cohort 3 were defined by two consecutive negative NP/OP PCR tests, clearance by a healthcare professional, or resolution of symptoms. Each participant in the prospective study had whole blood, serum and a nasopharyngeal or oropharyngeal swab collected by mobile phlebotomists. Participants in the prospective study had the option to provide additional blood draws and questionnaires over a 2-month period. Before DNA extraction, prospective study blood samples were shipped either frozen or at room temperature. The immunoSEQ Assay, a bias-controlled multiplex PCR, was used to amplify TCRbeta CDR3 regions from genomic DNA. The original methods were these. The number of nucleated cells in each sample was estimated by amplification of reference gene primers within the assay. To quantify the absolute abundance of each unique TCRbeta CDR3 rearrangement, sequence reads were collapsed and filtered. Productive Simpson clonality was computed per sample as the square root of Simpson's diversity index over productive rearrangements. TCRdb stores this immuneACCESS table with in-frame sequences only. Part of the clones is absent; in the studies checked, under half of the shortfall reflects unresolved V genes, and no reason is known for the rest. The DNA gave D and trimming, while V, J and clone size come from that table. The sample profile shows about 250,000 clones; approximately 83% of them were found once. About 4.1% of the sample lies in the top ten.

This sequence uses TRBV25-1 and TRBJ2-1; 9 middle bases align to TRBD2. Sequenced input: PBMCs or T cells enriched from blood (not recorded which). The sequence came from a woman in her twenties or thirties who had recovered from COVID-19. The CDR3 here reads CASSSSGVSVYNEQFF. The sequence in DNA is TGTGCCAGCAGTTCTAGCGGGGTATCTGTCTACAATGAGCAGTTCTTC.